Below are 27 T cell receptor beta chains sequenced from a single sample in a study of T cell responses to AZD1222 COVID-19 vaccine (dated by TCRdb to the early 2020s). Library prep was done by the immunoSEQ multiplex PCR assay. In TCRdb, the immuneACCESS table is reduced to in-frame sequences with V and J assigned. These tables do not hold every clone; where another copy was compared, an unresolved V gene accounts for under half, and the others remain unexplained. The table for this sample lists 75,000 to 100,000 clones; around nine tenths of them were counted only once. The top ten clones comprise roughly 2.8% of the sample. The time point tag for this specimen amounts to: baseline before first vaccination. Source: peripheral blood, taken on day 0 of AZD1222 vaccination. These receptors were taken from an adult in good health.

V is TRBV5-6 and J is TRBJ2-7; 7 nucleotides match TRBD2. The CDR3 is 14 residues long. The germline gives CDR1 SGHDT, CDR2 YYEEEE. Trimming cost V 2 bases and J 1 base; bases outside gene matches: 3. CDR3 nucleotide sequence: TGTGCCAGCAGCTTCCTGGGGGGGTCCTACGAGCAGTACTTC. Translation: CASSFLGGSYEQYF.

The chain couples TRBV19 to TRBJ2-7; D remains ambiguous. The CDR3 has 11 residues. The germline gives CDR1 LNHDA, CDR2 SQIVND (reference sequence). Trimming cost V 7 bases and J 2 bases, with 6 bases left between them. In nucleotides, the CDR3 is TGTGCCAGTACGGATGCCTACGAGCAGTACTTC. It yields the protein CASTDAYEQYF.

The CDR3 spells CASSYVGGGGYTF. DNA for the CDR3: TGTGCCAGCAGTTACGTGGGAGGGGGTGGCTACACCTTC. The chain is built from TRBV6-5 and TRBJ1-2; tentatively, D is TRBD1 (6 bases). Trimming cost V 2 bases and J 7 bases, with 11 bases left between them. Germline lookup yields CDR1 MNHEY and CDR2 SVGAGI. The CDR3 extends over 13 amino acids.

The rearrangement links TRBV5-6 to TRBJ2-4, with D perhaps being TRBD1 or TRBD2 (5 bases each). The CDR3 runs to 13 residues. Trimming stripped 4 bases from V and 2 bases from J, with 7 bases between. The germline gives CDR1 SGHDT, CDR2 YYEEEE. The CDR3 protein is CASSRDPKNIQYF. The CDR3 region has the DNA TGTGCCAGCAGCCGGGACCCCAAAAACATTCAGTACTTC.

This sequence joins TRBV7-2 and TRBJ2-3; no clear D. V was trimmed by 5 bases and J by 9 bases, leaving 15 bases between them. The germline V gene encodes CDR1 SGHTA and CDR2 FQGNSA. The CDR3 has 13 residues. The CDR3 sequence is CASSMDGFGTQYF. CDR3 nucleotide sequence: TGTGCCAGCAGCATGGACGGTTTTGGCACGCAGTATTTT.

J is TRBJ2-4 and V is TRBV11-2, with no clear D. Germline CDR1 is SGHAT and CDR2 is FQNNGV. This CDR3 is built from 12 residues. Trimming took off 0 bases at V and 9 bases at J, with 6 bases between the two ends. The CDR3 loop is CASSLDRAIQYF. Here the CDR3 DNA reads TGTGCCAGCAGCTTAGATAGGGCCATTCAGTACTTC.

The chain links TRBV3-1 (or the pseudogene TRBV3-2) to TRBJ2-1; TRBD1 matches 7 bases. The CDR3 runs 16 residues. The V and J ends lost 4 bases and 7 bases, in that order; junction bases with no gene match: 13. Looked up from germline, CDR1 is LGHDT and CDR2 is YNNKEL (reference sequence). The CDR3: CASSPRSRGHLNEQFF. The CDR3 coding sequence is TGTGCCAGCAGCCCCCGGTCAAGGGGGCATCTGAATGAGCAGTTCTTC.

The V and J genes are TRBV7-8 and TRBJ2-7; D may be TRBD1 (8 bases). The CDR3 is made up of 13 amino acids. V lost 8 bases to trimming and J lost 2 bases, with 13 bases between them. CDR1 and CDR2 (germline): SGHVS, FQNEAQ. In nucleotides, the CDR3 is TGTGCCAGCGGCACAGGGGGGGCCTACGAGCAGTACTTC. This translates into CASGTGGAYEQYF.

CDR3: CASSMGAKMNTGELFF. CDR3 nucleotides: TGTGCCAGTAGTATGGGGGCCAAAATGAACACCGGGGAGCTGTTTTTT. The rearrangement joins TRBV19 to TRBJ2-2, with D possibly matching TRBD1 (6 bases). Germline V gene lookup returns CDR1 LNHDA and CDR2 SQIVND (reference sequence). Trimming cost V 3 bases and J 1 base, with 12 bases left between them. The CDR3 totals 16 residues.

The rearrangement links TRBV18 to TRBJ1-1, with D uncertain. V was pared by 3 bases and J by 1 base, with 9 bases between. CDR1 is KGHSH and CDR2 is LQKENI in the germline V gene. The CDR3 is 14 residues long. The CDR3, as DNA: TGTGCCAGCTCACCTGGGGTAGCGAACACTGAAGCTTTCTTT. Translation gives CASSPGVANTEAFF.

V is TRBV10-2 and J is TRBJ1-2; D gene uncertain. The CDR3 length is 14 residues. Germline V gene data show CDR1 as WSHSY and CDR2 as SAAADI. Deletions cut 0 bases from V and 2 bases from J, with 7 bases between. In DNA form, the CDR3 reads TGCGCCAGCAGTGAGTCCTACGGAAACTATGGCTACACCTTC. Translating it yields CASSESYGNYGYTF.

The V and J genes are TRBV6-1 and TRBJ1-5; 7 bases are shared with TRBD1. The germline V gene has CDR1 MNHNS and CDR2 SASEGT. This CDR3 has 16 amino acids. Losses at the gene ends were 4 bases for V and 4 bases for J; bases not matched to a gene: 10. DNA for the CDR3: TGTGCCAGCAGTGGCTCCGCAGGGGGTATTAATCAGCCCCAGCATTTT. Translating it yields CASSGSAGGINQPQHF.

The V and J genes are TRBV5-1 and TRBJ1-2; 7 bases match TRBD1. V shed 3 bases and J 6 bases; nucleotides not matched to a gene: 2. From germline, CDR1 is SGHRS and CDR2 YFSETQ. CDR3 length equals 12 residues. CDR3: CASSSGGDGYTF. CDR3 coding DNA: TGCGCCAGCAGCTCAGGGGGAGATGGCTACACCTTC.

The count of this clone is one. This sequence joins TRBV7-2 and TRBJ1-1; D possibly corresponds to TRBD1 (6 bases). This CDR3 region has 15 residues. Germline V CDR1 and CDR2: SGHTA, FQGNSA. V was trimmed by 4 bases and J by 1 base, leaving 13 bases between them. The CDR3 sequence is CASSSLGGRNTEAFF. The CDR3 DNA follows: TGTGCCAGCAGCTCGTTAGGGGGAAGGAACACTGAAGCTTTCTTT. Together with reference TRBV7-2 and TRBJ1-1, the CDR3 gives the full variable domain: GAGVSQSPSNKVTEKGKDVELRCDPISGHTALYWYRQSLGQGLEFLIYFQGNSAPDKSGLPSDRFSAERTGGSVSTLTIQRTQQEDSAVYLCASSSLGGRNTEAFFGQGTRLTVV.

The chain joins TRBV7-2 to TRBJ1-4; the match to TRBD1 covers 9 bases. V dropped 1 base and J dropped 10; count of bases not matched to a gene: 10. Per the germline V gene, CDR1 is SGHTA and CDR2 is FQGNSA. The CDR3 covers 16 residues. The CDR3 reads CASSLVAGQGIGKLFF. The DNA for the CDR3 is TGTGCCAGCAGCTTAGTAGCCGGACAGGGGATTGGAAAACTGTTTTTT.

The CDR3 here is CASSLGGVGGELFF. DNA of the CDR3: TGTGCCAGCAGCTTAGGCGGGGTTGGCGGGGAGCTGTTTTTT. The V call is TRBV11-3, the J call TRBJ2-2; the D gene is possibly TRBD2 (6 bases). The CDR3 has 14 residues. CDR1 and CDR2 (germline): SGHNT, YENEEA. V lost 1 base, J lost 7 bases, and 10 bases lay in between.

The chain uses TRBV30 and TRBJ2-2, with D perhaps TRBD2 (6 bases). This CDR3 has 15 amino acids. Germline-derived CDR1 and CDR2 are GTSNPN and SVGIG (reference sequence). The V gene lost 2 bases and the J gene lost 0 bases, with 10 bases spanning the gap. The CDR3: CAWSRAGPNTGELFF. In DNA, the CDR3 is TGTGCCTGGAGTAGGGCGGGGCCGAACACCGGGGAGCTGTTTTTT.

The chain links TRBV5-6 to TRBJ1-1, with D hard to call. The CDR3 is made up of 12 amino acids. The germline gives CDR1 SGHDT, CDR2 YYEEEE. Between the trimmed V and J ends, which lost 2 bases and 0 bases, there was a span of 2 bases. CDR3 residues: CASSFMNTEAFF. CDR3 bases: TGTGCCAGCAGCTTTATGAACACTGAAGCTTTCTTT.

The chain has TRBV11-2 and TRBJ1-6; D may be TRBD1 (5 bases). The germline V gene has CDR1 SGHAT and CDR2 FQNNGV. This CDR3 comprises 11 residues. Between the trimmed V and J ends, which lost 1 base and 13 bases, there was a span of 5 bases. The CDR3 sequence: CASSLGDPLHF. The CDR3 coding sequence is TGTGCCAGCAGCTTAGGGGACCCCCTCCACTTT.

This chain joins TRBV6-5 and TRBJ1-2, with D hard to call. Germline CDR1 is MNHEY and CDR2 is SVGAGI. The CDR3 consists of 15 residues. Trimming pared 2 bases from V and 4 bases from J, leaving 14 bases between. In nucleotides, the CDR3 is TGTGCCAGCAGTTACAGCACGGGTGGGAGCTATGGCTACACCTTC. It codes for CASSYSTGGSYGYTF.

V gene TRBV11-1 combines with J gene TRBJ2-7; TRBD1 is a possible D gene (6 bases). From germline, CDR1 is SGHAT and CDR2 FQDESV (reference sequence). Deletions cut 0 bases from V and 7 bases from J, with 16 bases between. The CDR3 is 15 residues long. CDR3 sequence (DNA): TGTGCCAGCAGCTTAGCCCACCAGGGGCCTGGAGAGCAGTACTTC. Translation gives CASSLAHQGPGEQYF.

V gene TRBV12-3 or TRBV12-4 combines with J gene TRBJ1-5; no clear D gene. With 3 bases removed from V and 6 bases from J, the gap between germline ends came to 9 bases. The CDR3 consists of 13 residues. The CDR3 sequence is CASSFRGSQPQHF. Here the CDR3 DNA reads TGTGCCAGCAGTTTCCGAGGGTCTCAGCCCCAGCATTTT.

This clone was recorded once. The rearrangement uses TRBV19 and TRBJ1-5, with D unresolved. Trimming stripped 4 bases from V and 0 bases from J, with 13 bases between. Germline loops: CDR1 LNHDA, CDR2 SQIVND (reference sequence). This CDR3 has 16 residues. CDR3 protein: CASSNGQLLSNQPQHF. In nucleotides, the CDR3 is TGTGCCAGTAGTAACGGTCAGCTCCTTAGCAATCAGCCCCAGCATTTT.

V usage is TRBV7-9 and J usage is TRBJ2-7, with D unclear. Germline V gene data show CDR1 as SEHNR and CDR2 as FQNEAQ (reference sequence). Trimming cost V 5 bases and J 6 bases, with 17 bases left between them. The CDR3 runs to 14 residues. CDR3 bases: TGTGCCAGCAGCCCCCTGTTGGTGTCCGGCGAGCAGTACTTC. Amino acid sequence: CASSPLLVSGEQYF.

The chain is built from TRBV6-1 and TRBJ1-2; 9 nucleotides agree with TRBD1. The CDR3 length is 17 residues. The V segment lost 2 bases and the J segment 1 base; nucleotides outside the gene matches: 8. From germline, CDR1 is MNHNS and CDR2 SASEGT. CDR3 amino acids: CASSERRGTGSNYGYTF. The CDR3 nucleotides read TGTGCCAGCAGTGAACGACGAGGGACAGGGAGTAACTATGGCTACACCTTC.

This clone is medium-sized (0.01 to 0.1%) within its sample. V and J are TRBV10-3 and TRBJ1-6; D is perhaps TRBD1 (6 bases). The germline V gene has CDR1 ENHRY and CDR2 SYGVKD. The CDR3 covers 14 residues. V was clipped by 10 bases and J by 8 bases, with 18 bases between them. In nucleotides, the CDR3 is TGTGCCAGCAATCGGGGAGGGGGGGATTCACCCCTCCACTTT. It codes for CASNRGGGDSPLHF.

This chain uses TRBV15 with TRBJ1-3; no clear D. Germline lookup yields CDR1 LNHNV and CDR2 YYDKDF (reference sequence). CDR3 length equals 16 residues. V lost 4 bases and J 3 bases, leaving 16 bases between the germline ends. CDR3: CATSNHDPEGGNTIYF. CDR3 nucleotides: TGTGCCACCAGCAACCATGATCCCGAGGGTGGAAACACCATATATTTT.